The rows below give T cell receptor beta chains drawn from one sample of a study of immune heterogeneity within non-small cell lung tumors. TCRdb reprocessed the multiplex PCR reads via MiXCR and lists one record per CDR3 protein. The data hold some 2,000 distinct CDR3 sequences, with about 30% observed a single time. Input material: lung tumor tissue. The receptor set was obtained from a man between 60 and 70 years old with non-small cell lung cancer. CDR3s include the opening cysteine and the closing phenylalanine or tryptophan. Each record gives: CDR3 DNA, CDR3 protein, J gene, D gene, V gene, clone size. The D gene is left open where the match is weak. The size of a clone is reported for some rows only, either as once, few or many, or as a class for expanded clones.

cdr3_nt: TGTGCCAGTAGTATAGAGGGAACAACCGGGGAGCTGTTTTTT
cdr3_aa: CASSIEGTTGELFF
j_call: TRBJ2-2
d_call: NA
v_call: TRBV19
clone_size: NA

cdr3_nt: TGCAGCGACCGGACGGCTAACTATGGCTACACCTTC
cdr3_aa: CSDRTANYGYTF
j_call: TRBJ1-2
d_call: NA
v_call: TRBV29-1
clone_size: NA

cdr3_nt: TGTGCCAGCAGCTTACTAGCGGGAGATATGGATGAGCAGTTCTTC
cdr3_aa: CASSLLAGDMDEQFF
j_call: TRBJ2-1
d_call: TRBD2
v_call: TRBV11-2
clone_size: few

cdr3_nt: TGCGCCAGCAGCCAAGTCACTAGCGCGCTGTCTGGGGCCAACGTCCTGACTTTC
cdr3_aa: CASSQVTSALSGANVLTF
j_call: TRBJ2-6
d_call: TRBD2
v_call: TRBV4-3
clone_size: NA

cdr3_nt: TGTGCCACCAGCAGAGATAGAGGGACTGGAAACACCATATATTTT
cdr3_aa: CATSRDRGTGNTIYF
j_call: TRBJ1-3
d_call: NA
v_call: TRBV15
clone_size: medium-sized

cdr3_nt: TGTGCCACACGAGCCGGGACAGGCTCCTACAATGAGCAGTTCTTC
cdr3_aa: CATRAGTGSYNEQFF
j_call: TRBJ2-1
d_call: TRBD1
v_call: TRBV19
clone_size: few

cdr3_nt: TGTGCCAGCAGTTTCACAGGGGGGACCGGGGAGCTGTTTTTT
cdr3_aa: CASSFTGGTGELFF
j_call: TRBJ2-2
d_call: TRBD1
v_call: TRBV27
clone_size: medium-sized

cdr3_nt: TGTGCCAGCAGCCAAGGGGGCTACGAGCAGTACTTC
cdr3_aa: CASSQGGYEQYF
j_call: TRBJ2-7
d_call: NA
v_call: TRBV14
clone_size: NA

cdr3_nt: TGCAGCGCTACGACAGACCATGAGCAGTTCTTC
cdr3_aa: CSATTDHEQFF
j_call: TRBJ2-1
d_call: NA
v_call: TRBV29-1
clone_size: few

cdr3_nt: TGTGCCAGCAGCACTCGGGACAGCCACACCGGGGAGCTGTTTTTT
cdr3_aa: CASSTRDSHTGELFF
j_call: TRBJ2-2
d_call: TRBD1
v_call: TRBV9
clone_size: NA

cdr3_nt: TGTGCCAGTACAACCTCGACAGGGGATGGCTATGGCTACACCTTC
cdr3_aa: CASTTSTGDGYGYTF
j_call: TRBJ1-2
d_call: TRBD1
v_call: TRBV19
clone_size: large

cdr3_nt: TGTGCCAGCAGCTTCGGCGGGAGTGACACAGATACGCAGTATTTT
cdr3_aa: CASSFGGSDTDTQYF
j_call: TRBJ2-3
d_call: TRBD2
v_call: TRBV11-3
clone_size: NA

cdr3_nt: TGCGCCAGCAGCCCCGGGACTAGCGGACTTTACAATGAGCAGTTCTTC
cdr3_aa: CASSPGTSGLYNEQFF
j_call: TRBJ2-1
d_call: TRBD2
v_call: TRBV5-1
clone_size: medium-sized

cdr3_nt: TGTGCCAGCAGCGACGACATCTACGAGCAGTACTTC
cdr3_aa: CASSDDIYEQYF
j_call: TRBJ2-7
d_call: NA
v_call: TRBV7-6
clone_size: medium-sized

cdr3_nt: TGTGCCAGCAGGTTGGAGGGGGGCCGTGGAAGTGAGCAGTTCTTC
cdr3_aa: CASRLEGGRGSEQFF
j_call: TRBJ2-1
d_call: NA
v_call: TRBV27
clone_size: NA

cdr3_nt: TGCAGCGCCAAAGGCGGACAGGGAAGCGTACGTGAAGCTTTCTTT
cdr3_aa: CSAKGGQGSVREAFF
j_call: TRBJ1-1
d_call: TRBD1
v_call: TRBV29-1
clone_size: few

cdr3_nt: TGTGCCAGCAGTTTGGGTTCAGATACGCAGTATTTT
cdr3_aa: CASSLGSDTQYF
j_call: TRBJ2-3
d_call: NA
v_call: TRBV27
clone_size: NA

cdr3_nt: TGTGCCAGCAGTTTAAGGCAAACCAGCAATCAGCCCCAGCATTTT
cdr3_aa: CASSLRQTSNQPQHF
j_call: TRBJ1-5
d_call: NA
v_call: TRBV28
clone_size: NA

cdr3_nt: TGTGCCAGCAGTGAATCAGGGGTGAGAGACAAACTGTTTTTT
cdr3_aa: CASSESGVRDKLFF
j_call: TRBJ1-4
d_call: NA
v_call: TRBV25-1
clone_size: few

cdr3_nt: TGTGCCAGCAGCTTAGCTCTAGTGCGAGAGACCCAGTACTTC
cdr3_aa: CASSLALVRETQYF
j_call: TRBJ2-5
d_call: NA
v_call: TRBV11-2
clone_size: NA

cdr3_nt: TGCAGTGCTAGGGAGGACTCTTACACCGGGAGAAACCCCTACGAGCAGTACTTC
cdr3_aa: CSAREDSYTGRNPYEQYF
j_call: TRBJ2-7
d_call: NA
v_call: TRBV20-1
clone_size: medium-sized

cdr3_nt: TGCGCCAGCAGCCAAGAGGGAGAAGGGTACAATGAGCAGTTCTTC
cdr3_aa: CASSQEGEGYNEQFF
j_call: TRBJ2-1
d_call: NA
v_call: TRBV4-1
clone_size: NA

cdr3_nt: TGTGCCAGCAGACCCGGGGGGTCGAGGGAAAAACTGTTTTTT
cdr3_aa: CASRPGGSREKLFF
j_call: TRBJ1-4
d_call: NA
v_call: TRBV28
clone_size: NA

cdr3_nt: TGTGCCAGCAGTAAAAACAGGGGGCTAGGCACAGATACGCAGTATTTT
cdr3_aa: CASSKNRGLGTDTQYF
j_call: TRBJ2-3
d_call: TRBD1
v_call: TRBV6-1
clone_size: medium-sized

cdr3_nt: TGTGCCAGCAGCTTAGTTAACTCTGGAAACACCATATATTTT
cdr3_aa: CASSLVNSGNTIYF
j_call: TRBJ1-3
d_call: NA
v_call: TRBV7-9
clone_size: NA

cdr3_nt: TGTGCCAGCAGCCAAGATCTTGTAGCGGGAGGGGGGAAGACCCAGTACTTC
cdr3_aa: CASSQDLVAGGGKTQYF
j_call: TRBJ2-5
d_call: TRBD2
v_call: TRBV4-2
clone_size: few

cdr3_nt: TGTGCCAGCAGTTTATTAGGACAGGGACTCTTTCTTGAAAAACTGTTTTTT
cdr3_aa: CASSLLGQGLFLEKLFF
j_call: TRBJ1-4
d_call: TRBD1
v_call: TRBV28
clone_size: large

cdr3_nt: TGTGCCAGCAGCCTAACAGGGGGCAGTCGCAATCAGCCCCAGCATTTT
cdr3_aa: CASSLTGGSRNQPQHF
j_call: TRBJ1-5
d_call: TRBD1
v_call: TRBV28
clone_size: once

cdr3_nt: TGTGCCACCGAAATCTGGGACAGGGGGAAATACGAGCAGTACTTC
cdr3_aa: CATEIWDRGKYEQYF
j_call: TRBJ2-7
d_call: TRBD1
v_call: TRBV10-3
clone_size: NA

cdr3_nt: TGCAGTGCCAACTATTTACAGGGCCAGCCCCAGCATTTT
cdr3_aa: CSANYLQGQPQHF
j_call: TRBJ1-5
d_call: NA
v_call: TRBV20-1
clone_size: NA

cdr3_nt: TGCAGTGCTAGAGCGCCCCGGACAGGAAACAATGAGCAGTTCTTC
cdr3_aa: CSARAPRTGNNEQFF
j_call: TRBJ2-1
d_call: TRBD1
v_call: TRBV20-1
clone_size: large

cdr3_nt: TGTGCCAGCAGTTTACCTGACAGTCCTAGCAATTCACCCCTCCACTTT
cdr3_aa: CASSLPDSPSNSPLHF
j_call: TRBJ1-6
d_call: NA
v_call: TRBV28
clone_size: medium-sized

cdr3_nt: TGTGCCAGCAGTTACTACCCGAAAACGGGAACTTTCTTT
cdr3_aa: CASSYYPKTGTFF
j_call: TRBJ1-1
d_call: NA
v_call: TRBV6-5
clone_size: NA

cdr3_nt: TGTGCCAGCAGCTTAGCGGGGAGCAATCAGCCCCAGCATTTT
cdr3_aa: CASSLAGSNQPQHF
j_call: TRBJ1-5
d_call: NA
v_call: TRBV7-2
clone_size: NA

cdr3_nt: TGCGCCAGCAGCACAGAGGGGTACTCACCCCTCCACTTT
cdr3_aa: CASSTEGYSPLHF
j_call: TRBJ1-6
d_call: NA
v_call: TRBV5-1
clone_size: medium-sized

cdr3_nt: TGTGCCAGCAGCTTAGGTCCCTATGCAGATACGCAGTATTTT
cdr3_aa: CASSLGPYADTQYF
j_call: TRBJ2-3
d_call: NA
v_call: TRBV11-2
clone_size: NA

cdr3_nt: TGTGCCAGCAGCCAAGGGACAGCGACTGGTGAAGCTTTCTTT
cdr3_aa: CASSQGTATGEAFF
j_call: TRBJ1-1
d_call: NA
v_call: TRBV3-1
clone_size: NA

cdr3_nt: TGTGCCAGCAGTCCTGCCCTAGCCTCCTACGAGCAGTACTTC
cdr3_aa: CASSPALASYEQYF
j_call: TRBJ2-7
d_call: NA
v_call: TRBV28
clone_size: NA

cdr3_nt: TGTGCCAGCAGTTCCCGACCGGGACTAACTAACAATGAGCAGTTCTTC
cdr3_aa: CASSSRPGLTNNEQFF
j_call: TRBJ2-1
d_call: TRBD2
v_call: TRBV6-5
clone_size: once

cdr3_nt: TGTGCCAGTAGTCCCCCGGTCTCCGAGGGCCATGGCTACACCTTC
cdr3_aa: CASSPPVSEGHGYTF
j_call: TRBJ1-2
d_call: NA
v_call: TRBV19
clone_size: NA

cdr3_nt: TGTGCCAGCAGCTTGGCGGCTACTAGCAATGAGCAGTTCTTC
cdr3_aa: CASSLAATSNEQFF
j_call: TRBJ2-1
d_call: NA
v_call: TRBV5-5
clone_size: NA